The 14 T cell receptor beta chains below come from one sample, sequenced in a study of T cells in Graves' hyperthyroidism and ophthalmopathy. Amplification of TCR beta CDR3 regions was performed using RNA transcripts as template. First-round RT-PCR of the TCR CDR3 relied on the HTBI primer set. TCRdb re-called the multiplex PCR reads with MiXCR, one entry per CDR3 protein. The sample lists about 420,000 distinct CDR3 sequences, about 13% occurring once. What was sequenced was blood. Receptors were obtained from a woman aged 18-30 years with Graves' hyperthyroidism.

This clonotype was observed a few times. This chain connects TRBV10-2 to TRBJ2-3, with a tentative D call TRBD1 (5 bases). CDR1 is WSHSY and CDR2 is SAAADI in the germline V gene. This CDR3 spans 15 amino acids. Trimming left V 7 bases short and J 2 bases short, with 16 bases between. CDR3 sequence (DNA): TGCGCCAGCATGTCATCAGGGCTAACCACAGATACGCAGTATTTT. Translation: CASMSSGLTTDTQYF.

The genes are TRBV18 and TRBJ2-7; TRBD2 is a possible D gene (5 bases). Judging by the DNA end, TRBJ2-1 fits better; the J call may be wrong. Germline CDR1 is KGHSH and CDR2 is LQKENI. The CDR3 covers 13 residues. CDR3 amino acids: CAGRADPSYEQFF. CDR3 coding DNA: TGTGCCGGACGAGCGGACCCGTCCTACGAGCAGTTCTTC.

This clonotype showed up many times. This chain connects TRBV20-1 to TRBJ1-1; no firm D call. There are 13 residues in the CDR3. The V end was cut by 4 bases, the J end by 0 bases, with 9 bases between. The V gene's germline CDR1 is DFQATT and CDR2 SNEGSKA (reference sequence). This CDR3 reads CSATAALNTEAFF. The CDR3 DNA reads as TGCAGTGCTACGGCAGCCTTGAACACTGAAGCTTTCTTT.

This clonotype was counted at least ten times. The rearrangement uses TRBV7-3 and TRBJ2-1, with a tentative D call TRBD2 (6 bases). CDR1 SGHTA and CDR2 FQGTGA come from the germline V gene. The V and J ends lost 1 base and 8 bases respectively, with 12 bases between them. This CDR3 comprises 14 residues. The CDR3 DNA is TGTGCCAGCAGCTTAATGGGGGGTAAGGATGAGCAGTTCTTC. Translation gives CASSLMGGKDEQFF.

In this sample, this clonotype turned up a few times. The genes are TRBV12-3 or TRBV12-4 and TRBJ2-7; D call uncertain. The CDR3 is 13 residues long. Between the trimmed V and J ends, which lost 1 base and 7 bases, there was a span of 11 bases. The CDR3 DNA follows: TGTGCCAGCAGTTTAGTCCGCTCGTGGGAGCAGTACTTC. It translates to CASSLVRSWEQYF.

The chain recombines TRBV6-1 with TRBJ2-7, with 7 bases identical to TRBD1. The CDR3 runs to 12 residues. Germline-derived CDR1 and CDR2 are MNHNS and SASEGT. V shed 8 bases, J shed 3 bases, and the junction held 4 bases outside the gene matches. The CDR3 region is CASGRQGYEQYF. CDR3 in DNA: TGTGCCAGCGGGAGACAGGGCTACGAGCAGTACTTC.

This clonotype was seen at least ten times. The chain couples TRBV6-8 to TRBJ2-1; D possibly uses TRBD1 or TRBD2 (5 bases each). Germline CDR1 and CDR2: MNHGY and SAAAGT. This CDR3 spans 14 amino acids. The V and J ends lost 6 bases and 7 bases respectively, with 16 bases between them. CDR3 in amino acids: CASRSGRDVNEQFF. The CDR3 DNA sequence: TGTGCCAGCAGGAGCGGCAGGGACGTGAATGAGCAGTTCTTC.

A word on this clonotype: Possible read error: a much larger clone is one base away. The chain has TRBV6-1 and TRBJ1-3; no definite D call. Germline CDR1 and CDR2: MNHNS and SASEGT. CDR3 size: 14 residues. CDR3 protein: CVSSEASWGNTIYF. The CDR3, as DNA: TGTGTCAGCAGTGAAGCGAGCTGGGGAAACACCATATATTTT.

This clonotype was counted many times. The chain couples TRBV18 to TRBJ2-7; the match to TRBD2 covers 13 bases. In germline, CDR1 is KGHSH, CDR2 LQKENI. V lost 6 bases, J lost 2 bases, and 4 bases stayed unmatched. The CDR3 length is 15 residues. This chain's CDR3 is CASSTTSGRAYEQYF. DNA of the CDR3: TGTGCCAGCTCCACAACTAGCGGGAGGGCCTACGAGCAGTACTTC.

J is TRBJ2-5 and V is TRBV12-3 or TRBV12-4, with 7 positions matching TRBD1. Trimming at V came to 6 bases and at J to 6 bases, leaving 7 bases not matched to a gene. The CDR3 spans 13 residues. CDR3 sequence: CASSEQGWKTQYF. The CDR3, as DNA: TGTGCCAGCAGCGAACAGGGGTGGAAGACCCAGTACTTC.

The rearrangement joins TRBV18 to TRBJ1-5; D is uncertain. V shed 1 base and J shed 3 bases, with 22 bases lying between them. CDR3 size: 19 residues. Germline CDR1 KGHSH, CDR2 LQKENI. The CDR3 loop is CASSPRTPGVEGLNQPQHF. The CDR3 DNA is TGTGCCAGCTCACCACGCACGCCCGGTGTGGAAGGGCTCAATCAGCCCCAGCATTTT.

This clonotype came up many times. V and J are TRBV28 and TRBJ1-5, with a weak D call TRBD1 (5 bases). Trimming removed 5 bases at V and 4 bases at J, with 12 bases between. Germline CDR1 MDHEN, CDR2 SYDVKM. There are 14 residues in the CDR3. For the CDR3, the DNA is TGTGCCAGCAGTCAGGGTAACTTTAATCAGCCCCAGCATTTT. Translation gives CASSQGNFNQPQHF. The full variable domain, in which reference TRBV28 and TRBJ1-5 provide the parts outside the CDR3, is DVKVTQSSRYLVKRTGEKVFLECVQDMDHENMFWYRQDPGLGLRLIYFSYDVKMKEKGDIPEGYSVSREKKERFSLILESASTNQTSMYLCASSQGNFNQPQHFGDGTRLSIL.

Comment on this clonotype: One end of the junction fails to match germline, which may point to a read error. The rearrangement uses TRBV27 and TRBJ1-5; 9 nucleotides match TRBD1. The V gene's germline CDR1 is MNHEY and CDR2 SMNVEV (reference sequence). CDR3 length: 16 residues. This CDR3 is CAGSPRLGQGIQPQHF. The CDR3 nucleotides read TGTGCCGGCAGTCCTAGGCTGGGACAGGGTATCCAGCCCCAGCATTTT.

The J gene is TRBJ2-6, the V gene TRBV7-9, with D tentatively TRBD1 or TRBD2 (5 bases each). This CDR3 contains 19 residues. Germline CDR1 and CDR2: SEHNR and FQNEAQ (reference sequence). V shed 2 bases and J shed 0 bases, with 17 bases lying between them. Written as DNA, the CDR3 is TGTGCCAGCAGCTTAAGCTACGGGGCTCCCCTCTCTGGGGCCAACGTCCTGACTTTC. It translates to CASSLSYGAPLSGANVLTF.